This T cell receptor (beta chain) was identified in a study of blood T cell repertoires in COVID-19 (dated by TCRdb to the early 2020s). In terms of the full investigation: The collaborator samples originated in the United States, Italy and Spain and spanned the acute and convalescent phases of COVID-19. The prospective study material was composed of cDNA or gDNA derived from T cells, B-cell-depleted T cells, or PBMCs. The dataset comprised deeply sampled blood TCRbeta repertoires from subjects exposed to, actively infected with, or recovered from COVID-19. A freely available public database, intended as a resource for researchers studying the immune response to SARS-CoV-2, is where the repertoires were released. The samples were drawn from two sources: the first 160 participants of the ongoing ImmuneRACE study, and approximately 1,300 subjects contributed by 6 global collaborators. Sample metadata almost always included a de-identified subject ID, COVID-19 status, age in years and sex. HLA class I and class II types, where available, came from metadata supplied by the sample provider rather than from assay-based typing.

General findings and caveats noted by the study authors: Clinical and demographic metadata were provided uncurated, with the amount varying by source and participant.

One collaborating source in Seattle enrolled patients while the patients were actively infected and followed the patients over time throughout the course of disease. Each collaborating institution followed its own protocols to collect whole blood in K2EDTA tubes. Collaborator samples were shipped for TCRbeta analysis as frozen whole blood, isolated PBMCs, or DNA extracted from either sample type. TCRbeta CDR3 regions were amplified from genomic DNA by means of the immunoSEQ Assay, a bias-controlled multiplex PCR. On the authors' methods: Within the assay, amplification of reference gene primers was used to estimate how many nucleated cells each sample contained. To quantify the absolute abundance of each unique TCRbeta CDR3 rearrangement, sequence reads were collapsed and filtered. For each sample, productive Simpson clonality was calculated as the square root of Simpson's diversity index across productive rearrangements. TCRdb retrieved this table from immuneACCESS and kept in-frame rearrangements only. Not all clones are present; in checked studies, unresolved V genes account for under half, and no reason is known for the remainder. V, J and clone size were drawn from that table, and D and trimming were deduced from the DNA. The sample table lists around 190,000 clones, 80% to 90% of them with a count of one. The top ten clones comprise 11% of the sample.

Regarding this clone: Its recognized antigen is unknown. No base quality values were provided; no much bigger clone lies one nucleotide off.

Sample: peripheral blood. This clonotype was sampled from a woman in her 40s with COVID-19, enrolled during active disease.

CDR3 protein: CATSEDRIYEQYF. The sequenced DNA is TGTGCCACCAGCGAGGACAGAATCTACGAGCAGTACTTC. This chain is built from TRBV15 and TRBJ2-7; tentative D gene TRBD1, with 6 bases matching. From the cysteine up to the phenylalanine, the CDR3 has a length of 13 residues. Only the CDR3 portion is preserved as DNA: 39 bases, with reading frame beginning at the first base. V is cut by 5 bases and J by 3 bases, and the space between the germline ends is 11 bases. From a lookup of the germline V gene (reference sequence), CDR1 and CDR2 are LNHNV and YYDKDF.